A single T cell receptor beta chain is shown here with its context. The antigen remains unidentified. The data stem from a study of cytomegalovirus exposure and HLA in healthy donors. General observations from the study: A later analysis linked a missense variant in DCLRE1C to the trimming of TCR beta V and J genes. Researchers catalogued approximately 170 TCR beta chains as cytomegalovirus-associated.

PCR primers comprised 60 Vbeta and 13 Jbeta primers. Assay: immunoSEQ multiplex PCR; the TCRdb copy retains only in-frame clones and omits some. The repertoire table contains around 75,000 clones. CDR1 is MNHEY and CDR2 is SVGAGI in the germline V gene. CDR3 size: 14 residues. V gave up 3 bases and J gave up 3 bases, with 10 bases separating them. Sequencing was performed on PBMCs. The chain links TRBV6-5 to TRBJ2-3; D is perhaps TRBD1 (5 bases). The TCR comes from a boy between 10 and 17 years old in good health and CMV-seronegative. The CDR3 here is CASSYDHRTDTQYF. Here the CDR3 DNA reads TGTGCCAGCAGTTATGATCACAGGACAGATACGCAGTATTTT.